Described below is a single T cell receptor beta chain sequence and its context. Its antigen is not yet known. There are no base qualities to consult, and no much larger clone falls within one base. The receptor library was made with the immunoSEQ multiplex PCR assay. Following the manufacturer's protocol, the hsTCRB Kit was used to amplify rearranged TCR beta chain sequences. Sequencing of TCRB libraries was carried out on an Illumina MiSeq. Concerning the study's data processing: The proprietary platform of the kit vendor was used for demultiplexing, trimming and gene mapping. TCRdb mirrors the immuneACCESS table, restricted to in-frame sequences. Some clones are absent from its copies; in checked studies, under half trace to an unresolved V gene, and the reason for the others is unknown. V, J and clone size were drawn from that table, and D and trimming were deduced from the DNA. Present in this sample are roughly 19,000 clones, approximately 78% of which were seen just once. The ten most abundant clones make up roughly 13% of the sample.

According to the study, the label for this sample's time point signals: week 23, last vaccination. Each vaccine dose was 300 ug of a 20-mer mutant IDH1 peptide in Montanide, given subcutaneously with topical imiquimod. The donors had newly diagnosed IDH1-mutant astrocytomas of WHO grade 3 or 4 that showed loss of nuclear ATRX. The samples were drawn from NOA16, a multicentre, single-arm, open-label phase I trial in Germany that tested a mutant IDH1 peptide vaccine in humans for the first time. Genomic DNA for TCRB sequencing was extracted from EDTA blood using the DNeasy Blood and Tissue Kit. This entry is derived from a study of a mutant IDH1 vaccine in newly diagnosed glioma (dated by TCRdb to the early 2020s). About the investigation overall: Eight vaccinations were administered to patients in weeks 1, 3, 5, 7, 11, 15, 19 and 23, corresponding to visits V03 through V10. In the chemotherapy-containing groups, vaccination started alongside temozolomide cycles, whereas in patients who had radiotherapy alone it started 4-6 weeks after radiotherapy. For exploratory analyses, approximately 23 treated patients had longitudinal TCRB deep sequencing done wherever samples were available. Of the 32 treated patients, approximately 62% were male and 37.5% were female, and the mean age was 40.4 years. Six visits were used for peripheral blood collection: V03 (baseline), V05, V07, V10, V12 and V13. Prior to enrollment, patients had been given standard therapy consisting of radiotherapy alone, temozolomide alone, or radiochemotherapy with temozolomide, with the combination given to most patients. The study at large found these results: The authors stated that sample limitations prevented analyses of patient blood samples from being reproduced. Changes in the top peripheral T cell clonotypes picked up by TCRB sequencing did not appear to be linked to pseudoprogression. Availability determined which PBMC samples were chosen for TCRB deep sequencing. Immune responses induced by the vaccine were seen in around 93% of patients across multiple MHC alleles.

CDR1 is given as KGHSH and CDR2 as LQKENI, both from the germline V gene. From its cysteine to its phenylalanine, the CDR3 spans 13 amino acids. CDR3 DNA only is kept here, 39 bases in frame from base 1. The sequence derives from a man younger than 45 with glioma. Recombination connected TRBV18 to TRBJ2-5, and 7 junction bases match TRBD2. The closer fit of TRBJ2-7 to the DNA end suggests the J call may be wrong. The sequences come from PBMCs, collected from a glioma patient whose treatment included an IDH1 peptide vaccine. The CDR3 sequence is CASSPGTNPEQYF. The sequenced DNA: TGTGCCAGCTCACCAGGGACTAATCCCGAGCAGTACTTC.